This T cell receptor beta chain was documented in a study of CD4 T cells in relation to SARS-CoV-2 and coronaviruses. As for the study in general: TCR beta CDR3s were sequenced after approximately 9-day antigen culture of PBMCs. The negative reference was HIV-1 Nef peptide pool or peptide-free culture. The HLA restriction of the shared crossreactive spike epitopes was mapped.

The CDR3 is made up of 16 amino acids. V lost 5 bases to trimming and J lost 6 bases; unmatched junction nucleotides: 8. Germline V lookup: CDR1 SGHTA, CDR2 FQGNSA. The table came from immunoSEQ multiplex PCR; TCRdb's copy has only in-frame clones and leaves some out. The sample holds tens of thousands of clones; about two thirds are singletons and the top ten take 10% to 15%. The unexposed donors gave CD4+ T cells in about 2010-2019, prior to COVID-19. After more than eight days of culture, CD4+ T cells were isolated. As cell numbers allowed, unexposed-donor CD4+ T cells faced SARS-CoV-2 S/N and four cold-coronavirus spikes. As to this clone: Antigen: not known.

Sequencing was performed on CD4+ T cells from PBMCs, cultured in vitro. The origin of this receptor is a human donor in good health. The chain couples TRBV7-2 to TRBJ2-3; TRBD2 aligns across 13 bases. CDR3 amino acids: CASSKGLAGWGDTQYF. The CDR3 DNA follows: TGTGCCAGCAGCAAGGGACTAGCGGGATGGGGTGATACGCAGTATTTT. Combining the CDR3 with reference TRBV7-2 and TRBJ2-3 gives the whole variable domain GAGVSQSPSNKVTEKGKDVELRCDPISGHTALYWYRQSLGQGLEFLIYFQGNSAPDKSGLPSDRFSAERTGGSVSTLTIQRTQQEDSAVYLCASSKGLAGWGDTQYFGPGTRLTVL.